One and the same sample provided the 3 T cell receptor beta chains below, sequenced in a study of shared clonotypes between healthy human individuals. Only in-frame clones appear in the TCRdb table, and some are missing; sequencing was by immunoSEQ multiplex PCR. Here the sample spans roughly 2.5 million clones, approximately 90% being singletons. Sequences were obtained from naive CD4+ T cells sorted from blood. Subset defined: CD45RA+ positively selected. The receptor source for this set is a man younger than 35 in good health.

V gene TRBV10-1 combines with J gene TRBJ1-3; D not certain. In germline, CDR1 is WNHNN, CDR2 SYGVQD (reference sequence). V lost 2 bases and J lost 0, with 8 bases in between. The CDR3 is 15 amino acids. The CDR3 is CASSELTSSGNTIYF. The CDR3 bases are TGCGCCAGCAGTGAGCTCACGAGCTCTGGAAACACCATATATTTT.

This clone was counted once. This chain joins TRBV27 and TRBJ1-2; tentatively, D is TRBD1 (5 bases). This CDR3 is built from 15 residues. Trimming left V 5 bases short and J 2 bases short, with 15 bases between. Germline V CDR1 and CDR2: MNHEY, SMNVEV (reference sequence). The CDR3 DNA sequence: TGTGCCAGCAGTCCCCTAGGGGCAGGGAACTATGGCTACACCTTC. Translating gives CASSPLGAGNYGYTF.

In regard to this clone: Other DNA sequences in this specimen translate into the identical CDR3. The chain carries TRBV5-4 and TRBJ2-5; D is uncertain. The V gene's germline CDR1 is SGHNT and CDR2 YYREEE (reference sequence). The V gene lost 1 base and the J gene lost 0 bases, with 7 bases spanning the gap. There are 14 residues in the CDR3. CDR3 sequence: CASSLLGNQETQYF. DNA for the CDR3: TGTGCCAGCAGCTTGTTGGGTAACCAAGAGACCCAGTACTTC.